This TCR beta chain was identified in a study of cytomegalovirus exposure and HLA in healthy donors. This PCR relied on a set of 60 Vbeta primers and 13 Jbeta primers. The table came from immunoSEQ multiplex PCR; TCRdb's copy has only in-frame clones and leaves some out. The sample has 150,000 or so clones, approximately 82% seen once. The sample was PBMCs. This clonotype was sampled from a young man in good health and CMV-seropositive.

CDR3 nucleotide sequence: TGTGCCAGCAGTTATGGGAGGAAAGCGGGGAACTATGGCTACACCTTC. Translation: CASSYGRKAGNYGYTF. This chain joins TRBV6-5 and TRBJ1-2; no clear D. Trimming removed 3 bases at V and 2 bases at J, with 16 bases between. Germline V gene lookup returns CDR1 MNHEY and CDR2 SVGAGI. The CDR3 totals 16 residues.